This T cell receptor beta chain was identified during a study of cytomegalovirus exposure and HLA in healthy donors. On the study more broadly: The 500 to 750 first-cohort repertoires and the approximately 130 validation repertoires shared the same platform, a later analysis reported. General observations from the study: Some TCR beta chains (164 of them) were listed as cytomegalovirus-associated. First-cohort TCR clusters tended to co-occur in the 120 or so validation repertoires, a later analysis found.

The germline CDR1 and CDR2 sequences are SNHLY and FYNNEI. V gave up 5 bases and J gave up 3 bases, with 14 bases separating them. The CDR3 is made up of 14 amino acids. This clone was detected a few times. The antigen is undetermined. It was the approximately 110-subject validation cohort, separate from the approximately 670-subject first cohort, to which the donors belonged. Sequencing used immunoSEQ multiplex PCR; TCRdb keeps in-frame clones, though not all of them. The table shows around 400,000 clones, with more than 80% occurring only once. This chain joins TRBV2 and TRBJ2-7; maybe TRBD1 (6 bases). This TCR came from a woman aged 18-29 years in good health and CMV-seronegative. Sequences were obtained from PBMCs. The CDR3 reads CASSQGTAYYEQYF. CDR3 DNA sequence: TGTGCCAGCAGTCAGGGGACCGCATACTACGAGCAGTACTTC.